This T cell receptor beta chain comes out of a study of T-cell reconstitution after alpha-beta-depleted transplantation in children. Unique molecular identifiers were used to barcode this TCRbeta library. TCRdb itself ran the PCR reads through MiXCR, one entry per CDR3 protein. Here the sample spans 90,000 to 130,000 distinct CDR3 sequences, about 9.3% being singletons. This clonotype was seen many times. One junction end disagrees with the germline gene, perhaps due to a read error. Germline assignment: CDR1 SEHNR and CDR2 FQNEAQ (reference sequence). The CDR3 contains 14 residues. V usage is TRBV7-9 and J usage is TRBJ2-5; TRBD2 matches 8 bases. The TCR was taken from a human donor who donated a stem cell graft to a child with acute lymphoblastic leukemia. Sample: PBMCs from the stem cell graft donor, taken from the stem cell graft. The CDR3 is CASSLAGFQETQYF. In nucleotides, the CDR3 is TGTGCCAGCAGCCTAGCGGGCTTCCAAGAGACCCAGTACTTC.